This paragraph covers one T cell receptor (beta chain) sequence. Its target is not known. Treatment meaning: some 20 received Ad26.COV2.S at low or high dose, single or two shots; roughly 5 received placebo; per-sample allocation not given. Sampling was performed 63 days after the first vaccine or placebo injection. The vaccine antigen was prefusion-stabilized Wuhan SARS-CoV-2 spike. These data come from a study of Ad26.COV2.S vaccination and SARS-CoV-2 variants. Study context: Enrolled in COV1001, the donor was in the Ad26.COV2.S trial arm, which received the vaccine. Ad26.COV2.S given intramuscularly, once or twice 56 days apart. Study-wide points: The breadth of spike-specific CD8+ and CD4+ T cell responses after vaccination was reportedly substantial.

The method was immunoSEQ multiplex PCR; TCRdb's version includes in-frame clones alone and lacks a portion of them. The sample lists about 350,000 clones, more than 75% occurring once. V dropped 6 bases and J dropped 1 base, with 13 bases sitting between them. The germline V gene has CDR1 MDHEN and CDR2 SYDVKM. CDR3 size: 14 residues. The sequence derives from a person aged 18-65 years who received the Ad26.COV2.S COVID-19 vaccine or a placebo. Sequenced material: peripheral blood, taken in a trial of Ad26.COV2.S vaccine versus placebo. This sequence joins TRBV28 and TRBJ2-7; D is perhaps TRBD1 (6 bases). For the CDR3, the DNA is TGTGCCAGCAGCCTCTTAAGGGGGTCCTACGAGCAGTACTTC. This encodes CASSLLRGSYEQYF.